This passage covers 9 T cell receptor beta chains from one sample sequenced in a study of blood T cell repertoires in COVID-19. The data were produced by immunoSEQ multiplex PCR, yet TCRdb's version contains in-frame clones alone and is incomplete. The table lists some 130,000 clones, almost 80% of them singletons. Sequenced input: peripheral blood. Receptor source: a man aged 60-69 years who had recovered from COVID-19.

V is TRBV20-1 and J is TRBJ1-2, with a possible D match to TRBD1 (5 bases). Trimming took 8 bases from V and 8 from J, leaving 15 bases between them. Looked up from germline, CDR1 is DFQATT and CDR2 is SNEGSKA (reference sequence). This CDR3 comprises 11 residues. The DNA for the CDR3 is TGCAGTTCCGACAGCCCAGCGGGCTACACCTTC. This translates into CSSDSPAGYTF.

The J gene is TRBJ1-5, the V gene TRBV5-6; 8 positions match TRBD1. Germline trimming cut 4 bases from V and 6 bases from J; bases unmatched to any gene: 3. The CDR3 consists of 13 residues. Germline values: CDR1 SGHDT, CDR2 YYEEEE. The CDR3: CASSLDRGQPQHF. The CDR3 DNA reads TGTGCCAGCAGCCTAGACAGGGGTCAGCCCCAGCATTTT.

The chain is built from TRBV28 and TRBJ2-5, with 9 bases fitting TRBD2. CDR1 is MDHEN and CDR2 is SYDVKM in the germline V gene. The CDR3 contains 13 residues. V trimming: 8 bases; J trimming: 3 bases; junction bases outside the gene matches: 4. The CDR3 DNA reads as TGTGCCAGCCATATAGCGGGAGAAGAGACCCAGTACTTC. It yields the protein CASHIAGEETQYF. The entire variable domain, with the rest obtained from reference TRBV28 and TRBJ2-5, is as follows: DVKVTQSSRYLVKRTGEKVFLECVQDMDHENMFWYRQDPGLGLRLIYFSYDVKMKEKGDIPEGYSVSREKKERFSLILESASTNQTSMYLCASHIAGEETQYFGPGTRLLVL.

The chain joins TRBV7-8 to TRBJ2-7; D unclear. CDR1 and CDR2 from the germline V gene are SGHVS and FQNEAQ. This CDR3 has 13 residues. V shed 2 bases and J shed 2 bases, with 7 bases lying between them. The CDR3 DNA reads as TGTGCCAGCAGCTTACCACAAACCTACGAGCAGTACTTC. Its protein product is CASSLPQTYEQYF. Based on the CDR3 plus reference TRBV7-8 and TRBJ2-7, the full variable domain is GAGVSQSPRYKVAKRGQDVALRCDPISGHVSLFWYQQALGQGPEFLTYFQNEAQLDKSGLPSDRFFAERPEGSVSTLKIQRTQQEDSAVYLCASSLPQTYEQYFGPGTRLTVT.

This chain uses TRBV5-8 with TRBJ2-5, with a weak D call TRBD2 (6 bases). Trimming cost V 4 bases and J 4 bases, with 17 bases left between them. Germline V CDR1 and CDR2: SGHTS, YDEGEE. The CDR3 loop spans 15 amino acids. In nucleotides, the CDR3 is TGTGCCAGCAGCGTCGGTAGCGGCGCAATAGAGACCCAGTACTTC. Translating gives CASSVGSGAIETQYF.

J is TRBJ1-1 and V is TRBV7-8; 12 bases fit TRBD1. CDR1 and CDR2 from the germline V gene are SGHVS and FQNEAQ. CDR3 size: 16 residues. V shed 5 bases, J shed 1 base, and the junction held 5 bases outside the gene matches. CDR3 loop: CASSVGTGGENTEAFF. Here the CDR3 DNA reads TGTGCCAGCAGCGTCGGGACAGGGGGCGAGAACACTGAAGCTTTCTTT.

The chain links TRBV28 to TRBJ1-1; D not resolved. Germline assignment: CDR1 MDHEN and CDR2 SYDVKM. CDR3 size: 12 residues. The germline V and J ends were trimmed by 8 bases and 1 base, with 8 bases remaining between them. The CDR3 DNA reads TGTGCCAGCGAACAAGAGAACACTGAAGCTTTCTTT. Translating gives CASEQENTEAFF.

This clone turned up a few times. The genes are TRBV5-1 and TRBJ2-3, with D possibly matching TRBD2 (7 bases). CDR1 and CDR2 (germline): SGHRS, YFSETQ. Trimming cost V 4 bases and J 8 bases, with 14 bases left between them. The CDR3 is 13 residues long. The CDR3 DNA reads as TGCGCCAGCAGCCCCCGGGGGGCCTTTACGCAGTATTTT. Its protein product is CASSPRGAFTQYF.

The chain links TRBV19 to TRBJ2-6; D might be TRBD2 (5 bases). The CDR3 has 14 amino acids. The germline V and J ends were trimmed by 3 bases and 2 bases, with 5 bases remaining between them. The germline V gene encodes CDR1 LNHDA and CDR2 SQIVND (reference sequence). CDR3 nucleotide sequence: TGTGCCAGTAGTATCGGGACTGGGGCCAACGTCCTGACTTTC. As protein: CASSIGTGANVLTF.